Each of the 10 T cell receptor beta chains below was sequenced from the same sample in a study of blood T cell repertoires in COVID-19. TCRdb keeps only in-frame clones here, not all; method: immunoSEQ multiplex PCR. The repertoire holds 200,000 to 300,000 clones, with approximately 88% as singletons. The sample was PBMCs or T cells enriched from blood (not recorded which). These TCRs come from a woman aged 40 to 50 with acute COVID-19.

V usage is TRBV7-8 and J usage is TRBJ2-2; D call uncertain. V was pared by 2 bases and J by 1 base, with 5 bases between. The CDR3 contains 14 residues. CDR1 is SGHVS and CDR2 is FQNEAQ in the germline V gene. The CDR3 spells CASSLSRNTGELFF. The DNA for the CDR3 is TGTGCCAGCAGCTTATCTAGGAACACCGGGGAGCTGTTTTTT.

This clone was detected once. This chain joins TRBV12-2 and TRBJ2-1; TRBD2 is the table's D call, not checked against the DNA. TRBV12-2 is a listed pseudogene. There are 18 residues in the CDR3. CDR3 coding DNA: TGTGCAAGTCGCTTAGTCAGACCACCTCTAGCGGGAGCCAATGAGCAGTTCTTC. It translates to CASRLVRPPLAGANEQFF.

The chain has TRBV3-1 (or the pseudogene TRBV3-2) and TRBJ2-1, with TRBD2 matching over 13 bases. From germline, CDR1 is LGHDT and CDR2 YNNKEL (reference sequence). The V gene end was trimmed by 5 bases and the J gene end by 4 bases; junction bases not matched to a gene: 2. The length of the CDR3 is 15 residues. CDR3 sequence reads: CASSGTSGIYNEQFF. In nucleotides, the CDR3 is TGTGCCAGCAGCGGGACTAGCGGGATATACAATGAGCAGTTCTTC.

The chain combines TRBV5-5 with TRBJ1-5; tentative D call: TRBD1 (6 bases). Germline V gene sequence: CDR1 SGHKS, CDR2 YYEKEE (reference sequence). There are 16 residues in the CDR3. V was clipped by 0 bases and J by 5 bases, with 15 bases between them. Written as DNA, the CDR3 is TGTGCCAGCAGCTTGGCCGGACAGATACAGTATCAGCCCCAGCATTTT. Its translation is CASSLAGQIQYQPQHF. Together with reference TRBV5-5 and TRBJ1-5, the CDR3 gives the full variable domain: DAGVTQSPTHLIKTRGQQVTLRCSPISGHKSVSWYQQVLGQGPQFIFQYYEKEERGRGNFPDRFSARQFPNYSSELNVNALLLGDSALYLCASSLAGQIQYQPQHFGDGTRLSIL.

This clone was recorded a few times. V is TRBV18 and J is TRBJ2-2, with D possibly matching TRBD1 (6 bases). The V end lost 2 bases, the J end lost 2 bases, and 9 bases lay between the germline ends. Germline loops: CDR1 KGHSH, CDR2 LQKENI. The CDR3 is made up of 15 amino acids. As DNA, the CDR3 is TGTGCCAGCTCACCAATGGACAGTAACACCGGGGAGCTGTTTTTT. Its protein is CASSPMDSNTGELFF.

The chain combines TRBV6-2 or TRBV6-3 with TRBJ1-1, with unresolved D. CDR3 length: 13 residues. V lost 7 bases and J 6 bases, leaving 15 bases between the germline ends. Germline loops: CDR1 MNHEY, CDR2 SVGEGT. The CDR3 DNA follows: TGTGCCAGCATCCCAACGGGTCCGCCTGAAGCTTTCTTT. This translates into CASIPTGPPEAFF.

V usage is TRBV7-2 and J usage is TRBJ1-6, with D perhaps TRBD1 (5 bases). From germline, CDR1 is SGHTA and CDR2 FQGNSA. The CDR3 covers 14 residues. V was clipped by 1 base and J by 9 bases, with 10 bases between them. The CDR3 loop reads CASSLEFRGSPLHF. DNA for the CDR3: TGTGCCAGCAGCTTAGAATTTAGGGGTTCACCCCTCCACTTT.

This clone appeared a few times. Other nucleotide sequences in the sample specify the same CDR3. The rearrangement joins TRBV19 to TRBJ1-1; TRBD1 might be the D (6 bases). Germline V gene data show CDR1 as LNHDA and CDR2 as SQIVND (reference sequence). The length of the CDR3 is 14 residues. Deletions cut 5 bases from V and 8 bases from J, with 18 bases between. The CDR3 is CASSPQPDSYEAFF. The DNA of the CDR3 is TGTGCCAGTAGTCCTCAACCGGACAGTTACGAAGCTTTCTTT.

CDR3 DNA: TGCGCCAGCAGCATTACTAGCGGGATGAACACCGGGGAGCTGTTTTTT. It is translated as CASSITSGMNTGELFF. This chain connects TRBV5-1 to TRBJ2-2, with 10 bases lining up with TRBD2. The germline V gene encodes CDR1 SGHRS and CDR2 YFSETQ. The CDR3 totals 16 residues. V gave up 4 bases and J gave up 1 base; unmatched junction bases: 4. Together with reference TRBV5-1 and TRBJ2-2, the CDR3 gives the full variable domain: KAGVTQTPRYLIKTRGQQVTLSCSPISGHRSVSWYQQTPGQGLQFLFEYFSETQRNKGNFPGRFSGRQFSNSRSEMNVSTLELGDSALYLCASSITSGMNTGELFFGEGSRLTVL.

The chain employs TRBV6-5 and TRBJ2-7, with D perhaps TRBD1 (6 bases). This CDR3 spans 13 amino acids. Germline V gene sequence: CDR1 MNHEY, CDR2 SVGAGI. V was pared by 6 bases and J by 7 bases, with 16 bases between. The CDR3 reads CASRDRQDGEQYV. CDR3 sequence (DNA): TGTGCCAGCAGGGACAGACAGGATGGAGAGCAGTACGTC.